This TCR beta chain was found in a study of T cells expressing NK-cell markers. In the study overall: Out of eight donors sequenced, seven tested HCMV-seropositive and the remaining one seronegative.

No DNA is given; TCRdb re-called the 5' RACE reads and lists each CDR3 protein once. This repertoire comprises about 540,000 distinct CDR3 sequences; its ten largest clones make up 3.5% to 4.5%. Study results and caveats: A few donors' CD3+CD56-NKG2C+ cells were dominated by the same clonotypes. The share of CD8+ T cells held by dominant NKG2C+ clonotypes was roughly 1.0-8% in several donors.

The V gene's germline CDR1 is DFQATT and CDR2 SNEGSKA (reference sequence). The CDR3 sequence is 14 residues long. With respect to this clonotype: Its antigen is not known.

J is TRBJ1-5 and V is TRBV20-1; TCRdb names TRBD1, which stays unverified in the absence of DNA. The receptor was derived from a man between 18 and 29 years old in good health. The sequencing input was blood T cells: a sorted CD56 or NKG2C T cell subset, CD4+ or CD8+ T cells, or bulk PBMC T cells (not recorded which). CDR3 amino acids: CSAILPGRCQPQHF.